Each of the 20 T cell receptor beta chains below was sequenced from the same sample in a study of Tregs in tolerant kidney transplant recipients. Mixed chimerism was transient after nonmyeloablative marrow transplants from related graft donors. The assay was immunoSEQ multiplex PCR, and TCRdb's table has in-frame clones only and misses some. The sample carries 20,000 to 25,000 clones, approximately 81% recorded once. The sequencing here drew on CD8+ T cells from blood (PBMCs), taken 6 months after the transplant. Receptors originate from a human patient who received a combined kidney and bone marrow transplant. Some of the T cells might come from the graft donor.

With regard to this clone: It is likely a read error, because the conserved phenylalanine at the end of the CDR3 is missing. The chain joins TRBV5-1 to TRBJ2-7, with 8 bases lining up with TRBD1. The junction had 9 bases not matched to a gene; V was cut back by 4 bases and J by 3 bases. The CDR3 contains 15 residues. In germline, CDR1 is SGHRS, CDR2 YFSETQ. In DNA form, the CDR3 reads TGCGCCAGCAGCCCTTACGACAGGGGAGGCTACGAGCAGTACCTC. Its translation: CASSPYDRGGYEQYL.

This chain joins TRBV5-1 and TRBJ1-2; TRBD1 is a possible D gene (6 bases). This CDR3 spans 14 amino acids. The germline V gene has CDR1 SGHRS and CDR2 YFSETQ. V lost 2 bases, J lost 4 bases, and 12 bases lay in between. This chain's CDR3 is CASSFEGVGYGYTF. For the CDR3, the DNA is TGCGCCAGCAGCTTTGAGGGGGTGGGCTATGGCTACACCTTC.

This clone has just a few counts. The J gene is TRBJ2-2, the V gene TRBV28; a possible D gene is TRBD1 (5 bases). Germline CDR1 and CDR2: MDHEN and SYDVKM. The CDR3 consists of 13 residues. V lost 10 bases and J 2 bases, leaving 11 bases between the germline ends. CDR3 nucleotides: TGTGCCACCCTCAGGGATAACACCGGGGAGCTGTTTTTT. Residues: CATLRDNTGELFF.

The chain joins TRBV13 to TRBJ2-5; 8 bases fit TRBD1. V was clipped by 4 bases and J by 5 bases; unmatched bases: 3. The CDR3 sequence is 13 residues long. Germline V lookup: CDR1 PRHDT, CDR2 FYEKMQ (reference sequence). CDR3 amino acids: CASSSTGDETQYF. CDR3 sequence (DNA): TGTGCCAGCAGCTCGACAGGGGACGAGACCCAGTACTTC. Drawing the rest from reference TRBV13 and TRBJ2-5, the complete variable domain is AAGVIQSPRHLIKEKRETATLKCYPIPRHDTVYWYQQGPGQDPQFLISFYEKMQSDKGSIPDRFSAQQFSDYHSELNMSSLELGDSALYFCASSSTGDETQYFGPGTRLLVL.

The DNA for the CDR3 is TGTGCCAGCTCACCACCCGGGACTCGGAATCAGCCCCAGCATTTT. This codes for CASSPPGTRNQPQHF. V gene TRBV18 combines with J gene TRBJ1-5; possibly TRBD1 for D (5 bases). Per the germline V gene, CDR1 is KGHSH and CDR2 is LQKENI. CDR3 length equals 15 residues. V was shortened by 0 bases and J by 4 bases, with 10 bases between the two germline ends.

This sequence joins TRBV9 and TRBJ2-5, with 7 bases fitting TRBD2. This CDR3 is built from 12 residues. Germline assignment: CDR1 SGDLS and CDR2 YYNGEE. Germline trimming cut 7 bases from V and 1 base from J; bases unmatched to any gene: 1. CDR3 in amino acids: CASGTTQETQYF. The CDR3 bases are TGTGCCAGCGGGACTACCCAAGAGACCCAGTACTTC.

This chain links TRBV7-2 with TRBJ2-1; D is unresolved. Per germline, CDR1 SGHTA and CDR2 FQGNSA. The V and J ends lost 1 base and 3 bases respectively, with 7 bases between them. The CDR3 length is 14 residues. CDR3 sequence: CASSLGGIYNEQFF. In nucleotides, the CDR3 is TGTGCCAGCAGCTTAGGCGGCATCTACAATGAGCAGTTCTTC.

The chain has TRBV25-1 and TRBJ2-7; D is ambiguous. Germline values: CDR1 MGHDK, CDR2 SYGVNS. V was trimmed by 3 bases and J by 4 bases, leaving 7 bases between them. The CDR3 totals 12 residues. CDR3 DNA sequence: TGTGCCAGCAGTGAGGGCCAGTACGAGCAGTACTTC. Protein product: CASSEGQYEQYF.

The J gene is TRBJ1-3, the V gene TRBV7-9, with D tentatively TRBD1 (6 bases). Germline V gene lookup returns CDR1 SEHNR and CDR2 FQNEAQ (reference sequence). This CDR3 has 13 amino acids. CDR3 region: CGHDPHRDNTIYF. CDR3 DNA sequence: TGTGGCCATGACCCCCACAGGGATAACACCATATATTTT.

The chain uses TRBV27 and TRBJ2-1, with 7 bases matching TRBD2. The CDR3 has 17 residues. The J segment lost 2 bases and the V segment lost 2 bases, leaving 9 bases of the junction unmatched. The germline V gene encodes CDR1 MNHEY and CDR2 SMNVEV (reference sequence). The CDR3 loop is CASSLITSVFAYNEQFF. CDR3 bases: TGTGCCAGCAGTTTAATAACTAGCGTCTTTGCCTACAATGAGCAGTTCTTC.

The rearrangement links TRBV11-2 to TRBJ1-1; D remains ambiguous. Germline CDR1 is SGHAT and CDR2 is FQNNGV. The CDR3 is 14 residues long. Trimming pared 5 bases from V and 3 bases from J, leaving 13 bases between. As DNA, the CDR3 is TGTGCCAGCAGCCCCCGCCAGGCTTACACTGAAGCTTTCTTT. It specifies CASSPRQAYTEAFF.

This rearrangement joins TRBV19 to TRBJ2-3, with 10 bases fitting TRBD2. The CDR3 consists of 13 residues. Losses at the gene ends were 6 bases for V and 6 bases for J; bases not matched to a gene: 3. CDR1 and CDR2 from the germline V gene are LNHDA and SQIVND (reference sequence). The CDR3 sequence is CASSASGSDTQYF. The DNA of the CDR3 is TGTGCCAGTAGCGCTAGCGGGAGTGATACGCAGTATTTT.

This clone has a handful of counts. The V and J genes are TRBV19 and TRBJ2-6; 8 bases agree with TRBD1. The CDR3 length is 15 residues. V lost 11 bases to trimming and J lost 7 bases; unmatched junction nucleotides: 13. From germline, CDR1 is LNHDA and CDR2 SQIVND (reference sequence). For the CDR3, the DNA is TGTGCCCCTGGACAGGGAAAACTTCTAGCCAACGTCCTGACTTTC. Its protein product is CAPGQGKLLANVLTF.

This chain links TRBV19 with TRBJ2-7; D is uncertain. This CDR3 has 13 residues. V was cut by 5 bases and J by 0 bases, with 8 bases left in between. Germline lookup yields CDR1 LNHDA and CDR2 SQIVND (reference sequence). CDR3 amino acids: CASSAALSYEQYF. The DNA for the CDR3 is TGTGCCAGTAGTGCGGCCCTCTCCTACGAGCAGTACTTC.

The V and J genes are TRBV4-1 and TRBJ2-7, with TRBD1 matching 8 bases. The junction had 10 bases not matched to a gene; V was cut back by 0 bases and J by 3 bases. The germline CDR1 and CDR2 sequences are MGHRA and YSYEKL. The CDR3 extends over 17 amino acids. The CDR3 sequence: CASSQDGGGDRFYEQYF. In DNA form, the CDR3 reads TGCGCCAGCAGCCAAGATGGGGGCGGGGACAGGTTCTACGAGCAGTACTTC.

V gene TRBV29-1 combines with J gene TRBJ2-1, with 10 positions matching TRBD1. With 4 bases clipped from V and 7 bases from J, the junction kept 10 bases outside the gene matches. This CDR3 region has 15 residues. Germline V gives CDR1 SQVTM, CDR2 ANQGSEA. In DNA, the CDR3 is TGCAGCGTTGTCATACAGGACAGGGGGGGAAATGAGCAGTTCTTC. This translates into CSVVIQDRGGNEQFF.

The chain has TRBV7-9 and TRBJ2-1, with D uncertain. This CDR3 spans 15 amino acids. Trimming left V 5 bases short and J 5 bases short, with 16 bases between. Germline V gene sequence: CDR1 SEHNR, CDR2 FQNEAQ (reference sequence). CDR3 amino acids: CASSPVVGTDNEQFF. In nucleotides, the CDR3 is TGTGCCAGCAGCCCTGTTGTTGGAACAGACAATGAGCAGTTCTTC.

This chain links TRBV13 with TRBJ1-4; 7 positions agree with TRBD1. In germline, CDR1 is PRHDT, CDR2 FYEKMQ (reference sequence). The CDR3 sequence is 16 residues long. The J segment lost 1 base and the V segment lost 4 bases, leaving 6 bases of the junction unmatched. For the CDR3, the DNA is TGTGCCAGCAGCTCTCGACAGGGCGAAACTAATGAAAAACTGTTTTTT. It is translated as CASSSRQGETNEKLFF.

The V gene is TRBV9, the J gene TRBJ2-3; the match to TRBD1 covers 12 bases. CDR3 length: 16 amino acids. CDR1 is SGDLS and CDR2 is YYNGEE in the germline V gene. Trimming at V came to 3 bases and at J to 7 bases, leaving 9 bases not matched to a gene. CDR3 nucleotides: TGTGCCAGCAGCGGCGGGACAGGGGGCTGGGGAAATACGCAGTATTTT. Amino acid sequence: CASSGGTGGWGNTQYF.

V and J are TRBV6-5 and TRBJ2-1; 10 bases are a match to TRBD2. With V trimmed by 2 bases and J by 8 bases, 6 bases remained unmatched. In germline, CDR1 is MNHEY, CDR2 SVGAGI. The CDR3 runs 15 residues. This CDR3 is CASSYESGGGYEQFF. The CDR3 region has the DNA TGTGCCAGCAGTTACGAAAGCGGGGGGGGCTATGAGCAGTTCTTC.